This note documents a single TCR beta chain sequence. Its target antigen remains unknown. The input lacks base qualities; no much larger clone sits a single base away. The data were taken from a study of blood T cell repertoires in COVID-19 (dated by TCRdb to the early 2020s). In terms of the full investigation: Samples covering the acute and convalescent phases of COVID-19 were provided by collaborators in the United States, Italy and Spain. The prospective study material was composed of cDNA or gDNA derived from T cells, B-cell-depleted T cells, or PBMCs. Subjects who had been exposed to COVID-19, were actively infected with it, or had recovered from it provided the deeply sampled blood TCRbeta repertoires that made up the dataset. A freely available public database, intended as a resource for researchers studying the immune response to SARS-CoV-2, is where the repertoires were released. Samples came from the ongoing ImmuneRACE study (first 160 participants) plus 1,254 subjects from 6 global collaborators. The sample metadata nearly always contained a de-identified subject ID, COVID-19 status, age in years and sex. Where available, HLA class I and class II types were taken from metadata supplied by the sample provider and were not determined by assay-based typing. The study at large found these results: The quantity of clinical and demographic metadata differed by source and by participant and was supplied without curation.

The collaborating institutions used their own protocols to collect whole blood in K2EDTA tubes. For TCRbeta analysis, collaborators shipped samples in one of three forms: frozen whole blood, isolated PBMCs, or DNA extracted from either of those sample types. TCRbeta CDR3 regions were amplified from genomic DNA using the immunoSEQ Assay, a bias-controlled multiplex PCR. In the paper's pipeline: The number of nucleated cells in each sample was estimated by amplification of reference gene primers within the assay. Sequence reads were collapsed and filtered to measure the absolute abundance of every unique TCRbeta CDR3 rearrangement. For each sample, productive Simpson clonality was calculated as the square root of Simpson's diversity index across productive rearrangements. Entries here come from immuneACCESS through TCRdb and include only in-frame sequences with V and J called. Some clones fail to appear in such tables; in the studies checked, an unresolved V gene covers under half of the shortfall, and the cause of the remainder is unknown. V, J and clone size derive from that table, while D and trimming were established from the DNA sequence. In this sample the table shows 60,000 to 65,000 clones, more than 80% of which occur a single time. Over 8% of the sample comes from the top ten.

At the junction V is shortened by 3 bases and J by 5 bases; bases outside the gene matches: 8. The germline V gene provides CDR1 SNHLY and CDR2 FYNNEI. The CDR3 sequence holds 15 residues, the cysteine and phenylalanine included. Only the CDR3 part of the read is kept: 45 bases, read in frame from the first base. The chain is made from TRBV2 and TRBJ1-1, and TRBD1 aligns with 8 junction nucleotides. This TCR came from a woman aged 80 or over with active COVID-19. The source material was peripheral blood. At the DNA level, the sequence is TGTGCCAGCAGTGACGGACAGGGCGGGAAGACTGAAGCTTTCTTT. This yields the protein CASSDGQGGKTEAFF.